The 32 T cell receptor beta chains below come from one sample, sequenced in a study of Ad26.COV2.S vaccination and SARS-CoV-2 variants. TCRdb keeps only in-frame clones here, not all; method: immunoSEQ multiplex PCR. The sample gives 350,000 to 550,000 clones, roughly 87% of which show up once; 2.5% to 3% is in the top ten. Treatment defined: roughly 18 received Ad26.COV2.S at low or high dose, single or two shots; several received placebo; per-sample allocation not given. Samples were taken on day 63 after the first vaccine or placebo injection. This specimen consisted of peripheral blood, obtained in a trial of Ad26.COV2.S vaccine versus placebo. The source is a person between 18 and 65 years old who received the Ad26.COV2.S COVID-19 vaccine or a placebo.

V and J are TRBV28 and TRBJ2-7, with TRBD2 identical over 8 bases. V lost 6 bases and J lost 11; bases outside the gene matches: 15. The CDR3 covers 14 residues. Germline CDR1 MDHEN, CDR2 SYDVKM. The CDR3, as DNA: TGTGCCAGCAGCACGGGACCTTTAGCGGGAAGGGAGTACGTC. Amino acid sequence: CASSTGPLAGREYV.

The gene calls are TRBV3-1 (or the pseudogene TRBV3-2) and TRBJ2-1; possible D gene TRBD1, 6 bases. Between the trimmed V and J ends, which lost 0 bases and 0 bases, there was a span of 18 bases. The CDR3 runs to 19 residues. Germline V gene sequence: CDR1 LGHDT, CDR2 YNNKEL (reference sequence). The CDR3 reads CASSQEYGQTWSSYNEQFF. In DNA, the CDR3 is TGTGCCAGCAGCCAAGAATATGGACAGACCTGGAGCTCCTACAATGAGCAGTTCTTC.

This clone was observed a few times. V and J are TRBV7-3 and TRBJ1-1, with D tentatively TRBD1 (6 bases). Germline V lookup: CDR1 SGHTA, CDR2 FQGTGA. The ends were cut back, 3 bases at V and 1 base at J, with 9 bases in the middle. The CDR3 has 14 residues. Here the CDR3 DNA reads TGTGCCAGCAGCTTGGCGGGACAGAACACTGAAGCTTTCTTT. This codes for CASSLAGQNTEAFF. The whole variable domain, remainder taken from reference TRBV7-3 and TRBJ1-1, is GAGVSQTPSNKVTEKGKYVELRCDPISGHTALYWYRQSLGQGPEFLIYFQGTGAADDSGLPNDRFFAVRPEGSVSTLKIQRTERGDSAVYLCASSLAGQNTEAFFGQGTRLTVV.

The chain carries TRBV5-6 and TRBJ2-1, with 7 bases identical to TRBD1. CDR1 is SGHDT, CDR2 YYEEEE, per germline. V was clipped by 4 bases and J by 10 bases; unmatched bases: 14. The CDR3 sequence is 15 residues long. CDR3 coding DNA: TGTGCCAGCAGCCCTGTCGAACAGGGGCTCTCCGAGCAGTTCTTC. It encodes CASSPVEQGLSEQFF.

The table lists this clone with a count of one. The chain is built from TRBV18 and TRBJ2-5; 10 bases match TRBD1. The CDR3 is 16 amino acids. Trimming took 3 bases from V and 2 from J; bases not matched to a gene: 6. Germline lookup yields CDR1 KGHSH and CDR2 LQKENI. CDR3 in amino acids: CASSPWTGGGQETQYF. Written as DNA, the CDR3 is TGTGCCAGCTCACCGTGGACAGGGGGAGGTCAAGAGACCCAGTACTTC.

This clone showed up just once. The chain couples TRBV5-5 to TRBJ2-7; 8 bases are a match to TRBD2. The ends lost 2 bases at V and 0 bases at J; junction bases unmatched: 7. Looked up from germline, CDR1 is SGHKS and CDR2 is YYEKEE (reference sequence). This CDR3 has 16 amino acids. CDR3 in amino acids: CASSFLSSGGSYEQYF. In DNA, the CDR3 is TGTGCCAGCAGCTTCCTTTCGAGCGGGGGCTCCTACGAGCAGTACTTC.

The chain combines TRBV5-4 with TRBJ2-7; no firm D call. The CDR3 is 14 amino acids. The germline CDR1 and CDR2 sequences are SGHNT and YYREEE (reference sequence). Trimming took 0 bases from V and 3 from J, leaving 10 bases between them. As DNA, the CDR3 is TGTGCCAGCAGCTTGGATGGGTTCCGCTACGAGCAGTACTTC. Protein product: CASSLDGFRYEQYF. Based on the CDR3 plus reference TRBV5-4 and TRBJ2-7, the full variable domain is ETGVTQSPTHLIKTRGQQVTLRCSSQSGHNTVSWYQQALGQGPQFIFQYYREEENGRGNFPPRFSGLQFPNYSSELNVNALELDDSALYLCASSLDGFRYEQYFGPGTRLTVT.

This clone was counted between two and nine times. The V gene is TRBV7-2, the J gene TRBJ1-5, with D unclear. CDR3 size: 13 residues. CDR1 is SGHTA, CDR2 FQGNSA, per germline. Between the trimmed V and J ends, which lost 2 bases and 7 bases, there was a span of 9 bases. The CDR3 region has the DNA TGTGCCAGCAGCTTATACGAGAGCCAGCCCCAGCATTTT. It codes for CASSLYESQPQHF.

This chain connects TRBV4-2 to TRBJ2-7; TRBD1 aligns across 7 bases. CDR1 and CDR2 (germline): LGHNA, YNFKEQ. The CDR3 is 15 residues long. V shed 2 bases, J shed 1 base, and the junction held 5 bases outside the gene matches. The CDR3 loop reads CASSQNRGRSYEQYF. CDR3 nucleotides: TGTGCCAGCAGCCAAAACAGGGGTAGATCCTACGAGCAGTACTTC.

The V and J genes are TRBV19 and TRBJ2-1; D is undetermined. CDR1 is LNHDA, CDR2 SQIVND, per germline (reference sequence). The length of the CDR3 is 17 residues. Between the trimmed V and J ends, which lost 2 bases and 2 bases, there was a span of 16 bases. The CDR3 protein is CASSIQEGYEAYNEQFF. The CDR3 nucleotides are TGTGCCAGTAGTATACAAGAAGGGTACGAGGCCTACAATGAGCAGTTCTTC.

The chain links TRBV27 to TRBJ2-5; TRBD2 might be the D (7 bases). The CDR3 contains 15 residues. The ends were cut back, 11 bases at V and 6 bases at J, with 25 bases in the middle. The germline CDR1 and CDR2 sequences are MNHEY and SMNVEV (reference sequence). The CDR3 nucleotides read TGTGCCCCCGGGGAGGGATCGGTGGGGGGGCAGACCCAGTACTTC. The encoded protein is CAPGEGSVGGQTQYF.

The rearrangement uses TRBV4-3 and TRBJ2-7; D may be TRBD1 (6 bases). Looked up from germline, CDR1 is LGHNA and CDR2 is YSLEER. The CDR3 is 15 residues long. V lost 3 bases and J lost 3, with 15 bases in between. CDR3 loop: CASSHHPDRYYEQYF. For the CDR3, the DNA is TGCGCCAGCAGCCACCACCCGGACAGATACTACGAGCAGTACTTC.

The chain employs TRBV7-2 and TRBJ1-2; 7 nucleotides line up with TRBD1. The CDR3 runs 14 residues. Looked up from germline, CDR1 is SGHTA and CDR2 is FQGNSA. The ends lost 1 base at V and 10 bases at J; junction bases unmatched: 9. The CDR3 nucleotides read TGTGCCAGCAGCTTAGACTGGACAGGATTTGACTACACCTTC. This gives the protein CASSLDWTGFDYTF.

CDR3 amino acids: CASSGDREAFF. CDR3 coding DNA: TGTGCCAGCAGCGGGGACAGGGAGGCTTTCTTT. This sequence joins TRBV2 and TRBJ1-1; 9 bases are shared with TRBD1. V lost 6 bases and J lost 11; bases outside the gene matches: 4. The length of the CDR3 is 11 residues. Germline V gives CDR1 SNHLY, CDR2 FYNNEI.

V and J are TRBV18 and TRBJ2-3, with 10 bases matching TRBD1. The trim removed 3 bases at V and 2 bases at J, leaving 5 bases unmatched. The CDR3 is 16 amino acids. CDR1 is KGHSH and CDR2 is LQKENI in the germline V gene. CDR3 sequence (DNA): TGTGCCAGCTCACCCCGGACAGGGGGATACACAGATACGCAGTATTTT. This encodes CASSPRTGGYTDTQYF.

The rearrangement joins TRBV2 to TRBJ1-1; no clear D. V was trimmed by 6 bases and J by 2 bases, leaving 7 bases between them. The V gene's germline CDR1 is SNHLY and CDR2 FYNNEI. The CDR3 loop spans 12 amino acids. CDR3 nucleotide sequence: TGTGCCAGCAGAGCGGGTAACACTGAAGCTTTCTTT. The encoded protein is CASRAGNTEAFF.

CDR3 nucleotide sequence: TGTGCCAGCTCCCTGGGACAGGCCCCCTACGAGCAGTACGTC. Its protein product is CASSLGQAPYEQYV. The chain joins TRBV18 to TRBJ2-7; 8 bases map to TRBD1. The CDR3 totals 14 residues. Trimming at V came to 6 bases and at J to 2 bases, leaving 6 bases not matched to a gene. CDR1 KGHSH and CDR2 LQKENI come from the germline V gene.

The genes are TRBV28 and TRBJ2-1; 7 nucleotides align to TRBD2. Germline V gives CDR1 MDHEN, CDR2 SYDVKM. This CDR3 has 14 amino acids. The CDR3 region has the DNA TGTGCAGTGGCGGGAGCATTGTTCTACAATGAGCAGTTCTTC. It yields the protein CAVAGALFYNEQFF.

The V gene is TRBV5-4, the J gene TRBJ2-3, with D perhaps matching TRBD2 (6 bases). CDR1 is SGHNT, CDR2 YYREEE, per germline (reference sequence). With 0 bases removed from V and 6 bases from J, the gap between germline ends came to 14 bases. The CDR3 covers 15 residues. The CDR3 reads CASSLGGTTGDTQYF. The CDR3 coding sequence is TGTGCCAGCAGCTTGGGCGGGACGACCGGGGATACGCAGTATTTT. Drawing the rest from reference TRBV5-4 and TRBJ2-3, the complete variable domain is ETGVTQSPTHLIKTRGQQVTLRCSSQSGHNTVSWYQQALGQGPQFIFQYYREEENGRGNFPPRFSGLQFPNYSSELNVNALELDDSALYLCASSLGGTTGDTQYFGPGTRLTVL.

On this clone: The same CDR3 also results from other DNA sequences found in this sample. The chain uses TRBV18 and TRBJ2-1; 8 positions agree with TRBD2. The J segment lost 0 bases and the V segment lost 6 bases, leaving 7 bases of the junction unmatched. Germline lookup yields CDR1 KGHSH and CDR2 LQKENI. The CDR3 spans 16 residues. The CDR3 protein is CASSPVAGSSYNEQFF. CDR3 bases: TGTGCCAGCTCGCCTGTAGCGGGGAGCTCCTACAATGAGCAGTTCTTC. Together with reference TRBV18 and TRBJ2-1, the CDR3 gives the full variable domain: NAGVMQNPRHLVRRRGQEARLRCSPMKGHSHVYWYRQLPEEGLKFMVYLQKENIIDESGMPKERFSAEFPKEGPSILRIQQVVRGDSAAYFCASSPVAGSSYNEQFFGPGTRLTVL.

V and J are TRBV6-6 and TRBJ1-5, with TRBD1 matching over 11 bases. CDR1 and CDR2 from the germline V gene are MNHNY and SVGAGI (reference sequence). V lost 5 bases and J lost 8; bases outside the gene matches: 8. The CDR3 totals 15 residues. The CDR3 is CASSAPGQGGKPQHF. The CDR3, as DNA: TGTGCCAGCAGTGCACCGGGACAGGGGGGTAAGCCCCAGCATTTT.

The chain links TRBV7-9 to TRBJ2-1, with 15 positions matching TRBD2. Looked up from germline, CDR1 is SEHNR and CDR2 is FQNEAQ (reference sequence). Trimming cost V 5 bases and J 1 base; bases outside gene matches: 6. This CDR3 has 18 residues. The CDR3: CASSPGLAGGASYNEQFF. The CDR3 DNA sequence: TGTGCCAGCAGCCCGGGACTAGCGGGAGGTGCATCCTACAATGAGCAGTTCTTC.

This chain connects TRBV7-2 to TRBJ1-1; D remains ambiguous. V lost 2 bases to trimming and J lost 1 base, with 11 bases between them. Germline V gives CDR1 SGHTA, CDR2 FQGNSA. The CDR3 sequence is 15 residues long. The CDR3 reads CASSLLPGENTEAFF. CDR3 nucleotides: TGTGCCAGCAGCTTACTGCCCGGGGAGAACACTGAAGCTTTCTTT.

The chain uses TRBV19 and TRBJ1-5; D possibly corresponds to TRBD1 (6 bases). Trimming cost V 5 bases and J 0 bases, with 11 bases left between them. Germline V gene lookup returns CDR1 LNHDA and CDR2 SQIVND (reference sequence). This CDR3 comprises 15 residues. This CDR3 is CASSWDISSNQPQHF. CDR3 sequence (DNA): TGTGCCAGTAGTTGGGACATTTCTAGCAATCAGCCCCAGCATTTT.

CDR3 in amino acids: CATSRVTGNYSPLHF. The CDR3 region has the DNA TGTGCCACCAGCAGGGTTACAGGGAATTATTCACCCCTCCACTTT. The chain couples TRBV15 to TRBJ1-6; perhaps TRBD1 as D (6 bases). The CDR3 contains 15 residues. Germline V lookup: CDR1 LNHNV, CDR2 YYDKDF (reference sequence). V lost 3 bases and J lost 8, with 14 bases in between.

This chain links TRBV18 with TRBJ2-6, with a possible D match to TRBD1 (5 bases). V was cut by 3 bases and J by 2 bases, with 14 bases left in between. The CDR3 extends over 17 amino acids. The germline V gene encodes CDR1 KGHSH and CDR2 LQKENI. CDR3 region: CASSPTGAGAGANVLTF. For the CDR3, the DNA is TGTGCCAGCTCACCTACTGGGGCAGGAGCTGGGGCCAACGTCCTGACTTTC.

The chain combines TRBV5-4 with TRBJ1-5; 12 nucleotides agree with TRBD1. Germline CDR1 and CDR2: SGHNT and YYREEE (reference sequence). The CDR3 consists of 17 residues. With V trimmed by 4 bases and J by 3 bases, 8 bases remained unmatched. CDR3 nucleotide sequence: TGTGCCAGCAGCGAGCAACCGGGACAGGGGGCCAATCAGCCCCAGCATTTT. Its translation is CASSEQPGQGANQPQHF.

This clone was found many times. Other nucleotide sequences from this sample produce the same CDR3. This chain links TRBV7-3 with TRBJ2-3; 7 positions agree with TRBD1. The CDR3 loop spans 15 amino acids. The V segment lost 1 base and the J segment 6 bases; nucleotides outside the gene matches: 7. Germline lookup yields CDR1 SGHTA and CDR2 FQGTGA. CDR3 in amino acids: CASSLNRGGHDTQYF. CDR3 DNA sequence: TGTGCCAGCAGCTTAAACAGGGGCGGTCACGATACGCAGTATTTT.

This chain joins TRBV5-1 and TRBJ2-5; unclear D gene. Germline V CDR1 and CDR2: SGHRS, YFSETQ. This CDR3 region has 14 residues. V lost 4 bases and J lost 0, with 10 bases in between. Written as DNA, the CDR3 is TGCGCCAGCAGCCTCACTACCCACCAAGAGACCCAGTACTTC. Its translation is CASSLTTHQETQYF.

This clone was seen just once. The rearrangement joins TRBV19 to TRBJ2-1; 10 bases agree with TRBD1. Trimming took 4 bases from V and 4 from J; bases not matched to a gene: 4. Germline V gives CDR1 LNHDA, CDR2 SQIVND (reference sequence). This CDR3 is built from 15 residues. The CDR3 nucleotides read TGTGCCAGTAGTAGCGACAGGGGGCTATACAATGAGCAGTTCTTC. Protein product: CASSSDRGLYNEQFF.

With respect to this clone: The same CDR3 arises from other DNA sequences in this sample as well. The chain is built from TRBV19 and TRBJ1-6; 9 bases map to TRBD1. The CDR3 is 14 amino acids. Germline V lookup: CDR1 LNHDA, CDR2 SQIVND (reference sequence). V lost 6 bases and J lost 10; bases outside the gene matches: 7. CDR3 region: CASSPDRGGSPLHF. The CDR3 region has the DNA TGTGCCAGTAGCCCGGACAGGGGAGGCTCACCCCTCCACTTT.

The J gene is TRBJ2-1, the V gene TRBV11-3, with D tentatively TRBD1 (6 bases). The CDR3 sequence is 14 residues long. V dropped 0 bases and J dropped 6 bases, with 9 bases sitting between them. CDR1 is SGHNT, CDR2 YENEEA, per germline. CDR3 region: CASSLESGVNEQFF. CDR3 DNA: TGTGCCAGCAGCTTAGAATCAGGGGTCAATGAGCAGTTCTTC.